A selection of T cell receptor beta chains follows, all from one sample in a study of blood T cell repertoires in COVID-19. Sequenced by immunoSEQ multiplex PCR; TCRdb stores in-frame clones only, minus some. The profile covers 35,000 to 55,000 clones, with about 85% appearing a single time and roughly an eighth taken by the ten largest. The sequenced sample consisted of peripheral blood. The receptors come from a woman in her 70s in a cohort sampled during active COVID-19. CDR3s include the opening cysteine and the closing phenylalanine or tryptophan. Expanded clones get a size class; other rows say once, few or many, or leave the size out.

cdr3_aa: CASSPLVEVTQYF
j_call: TRBJ2-3
clone_size: .
v_call: TRBV9

cdr3_aa: CASSITGTGEAGELFF
j_call: TRBJ2-2
clone_size: .
v_call: TRBV6-6

cdr3_aa: CASSPERAGNTDTQYF
j_call: TRBJ2-3
clone_size: .
v_call: TRBV3-1/TRBV3-2

cdr3_aa: CAWSDRGYETQYF
j_call: TRBJ2-5
clone_size: .
v_call: TRBV30

cdr3_aa: CASSVGGTVGNEQFF
j_call: TRBJ2-1
clone_size: .
v_call: TRBV9

cdr3_aa: CASSPIAGGPETQYF
j_call: TRBJ2-5
clone_size: .
v_call: TRBV19

cdr3_aa: CASSQGAGHSQPQHF
j_call: TRBJ1-5
clone_size: .
v_call: TRBV3-1/TRBV3-2

cdr3_aa: CASSQGRGGNEQFF
j_call: TRBJ2-1
clone_size: .
v_call: TRBV4-2

cdr3_aa: CASSLISNQPQHF
j_call: TRBJ1-5
clone_size: .
v_call: TRBV6-2/TRBV6-3

cdr3_aa: CASSFSGELEAFF
j_call: TRBJ1-1
clone_size: .
v_call: TRBV7-9

cdr3_aa: CASSLGQVGNSPLHF
j_call: TRBJ1-6
clone_size: once
v_call: TRBV7-3

cdr3_aa: CASSFLSGTSSYEQYF
j_call: TRBJ2-7
clone_size: .
v_call: TRBV28

cdr3_aa: CASSLTARGTGELFF
j_call: TRBJ2-2
clone_size: .
v_call: TRBV28

cdr3_aa: CASSYSLAGAGNEQFF
j_call: TRBJ2-1
clone_size: .
v_call: TRBV6-5

cdr3_aa: CASSYFRDSSYEQYF
j_call: TRBJ2-7
clone_size: .
v_call: TRBV6-2/TRBV6-3

cdr3_aa: CASSESGQVGGEQYF
j_call: TRBJ2-7
clone_size: .
v_call: TRBV10-2

cdr3_aa: CASSHLAGNEKLFF
j_call: TRBJ1-4
clone_size: few
v_call: TRBV3-1/TRBV3-2

cdr3_aa: CASSQGNYGYTF
j_call: TRBJ1-2
clone_size: .
v_call: TRBV6-6

cdr3_aa: CASNPRGLAGGLDTGELFF
j_call: TRBJ2-2
clone_size: .
v_call: TRBV28

cdr3_aa: CSASSDSPYTDTQYF
j_call: TRBJ2-3
clone_size: .
v_call: TRBV20-1

cdr3_aa: CASSTTTSYEQYF
j_call: TRBJ2-7
clone_size: .
v_call: TRBV19

cdr3_aa: CASSLGGGSVSPLHF
j_call: TRBJ1-6
clone_size: once
v_call: TRBV5-1

cdr3_aa: CASSPLSRDGYTF
j_call: TRBJ1-2
clone_size: .
v_call: TRBV3-1/TRBV3-2

cdr3_aa: CASSLGGQSGANVLTF
j_call: TRBJ2-6
clone_size: once
v_call: TRBV5-4

cdr3_aa: CASSLQGSTDTQYF
j_call: TRBJ2-3
clone_size: .
v_call: TRBV7-9

cdr3_aa: CASSEGQSGANVLTF
j_call: TRBJ2-6
clone_size: .
v_call: TRBV7-3

cdr3_aa: CASSQVTGGYEQYF
j_call: TRBJ2-7
clone_size: .
v_call: TRBV3-1/TRBV3-2

cdr3_aa: CASSQDGTGLNTEAFF
j_call: TRBJ1-1
clone_size: .
v_call: TRBV4-3

cdr3_aa: CASSERGSTAYEQYF
j_call: TRBJ2-7
clone_size: .
v_call: TRBV2

cdr3_aa: CATSKPQGALRTDTQYF
j_call: TRBJ2-3
clone_size: .
v_call: TRBV24-1

cdr3_aa: CASSQEPGGEIEPQHF
j_call: TRBJ1-5
clone_size: .
v_call: TRBV4-3

cdr3_aa: CASSSSRGTGELFF
j_call: TRBJ2-2
clone_size: few
v_call: TRBV6-6

cdr3_aa: CASSKGGDPYEQYF
j_call: TRBJ2-7
clone_size: once
v_call: TRBV21-1

cdr3_aa: CASSPAIRNTEAFF
j_call: TRBJ1-1
clone_size: .
v_call: TRBV18

cdr3_aa: CASSERYTGWYTEAFF
j_call: TRBJ1-1
clone_size: once
v_call: TRBV21-1

cdr3_aa: CASSTGTGRSPLHF
j_call: TRBJ1-6
clone_size: .
v_call: TRBV5-1

cdr3_aa: CASSLVQGGNEQFF
j_call: TRBJ2-1
clone_size: .
v_call: TRBV5-6

cdr3_aa: CARGGLAGGYNEQFF
j_call: TRBJ2-1
clone_size: .
v_call: TRBV2

cdr3_aa: CASFEGDEQYF
j_call: TRBJ2-7
clone_size: once
v_call: TRBV28

cdr3_aa: CASSLISASYEQYF
j_call: TRBJ2-7
clone_size: .
v_call: TRBV7-6

cdr3_aa: CASTGGYGYTF
j_call: TRBJ1-2
clone_size: .
v_call: TRBV19

cdr3_aa: CASSLSDRGNIQYF
j_call: TRBJ2-4
clone_size: few
v_call: TRBV11-1

cdr3_aa: CASSVGGSGFSDTQYF
j_call: TRBJ2-3
clone_size: .
v_call: TRBV9

cdr3_aa: CASRLGGGARQETQYF
j_call: TRBJ2-5
clone_size: .
v_call: TRBV7-2

cdr3_aa: CATSDSVAELGETQYF
j_call: TRBJ2-5
clone_size: .
v_call: TRBV24-1

cdr3_aa: CASRTGSLLTGELFF
j_call: TRBJ2-2
clone_size: .
v_call: TRBV6-5

cdr3_aa: CASSLQQNRGRIGSGSREQYF
j_call: TRBJ2-7
clone_size: .
v_call: TRBV28

cdr3_aa: CASSPWLAGGADTQYF
j_call: TRBJ2-3
clone_size: .
v_call: TRBV7-8

cdr3_aa: CASRVAGSYQETQYF
j_call: TRBJ2-5
clone_size: .
v_call: TRBV27

cdr3_aa: CASSLELAMPPEQYF
j_call: TRBJ2-7
clone_size: once
v_call: TRBV11-2

cdr3_aa: CAWSGEVGQGSIGAFF
j_call: TRBJ1-1
clone_size: .
v_call: TRBV30

cdr3_aa: CASSLSYSGRPRRVSYNEQFF
j_call: TRBJ2-1
clone_size: .
v_call: TRBV19

cdr3_aa: CASSSSTNEKLFF
j_call: TRBJ1-4
clone_size: .
v_call: TRBV5-1